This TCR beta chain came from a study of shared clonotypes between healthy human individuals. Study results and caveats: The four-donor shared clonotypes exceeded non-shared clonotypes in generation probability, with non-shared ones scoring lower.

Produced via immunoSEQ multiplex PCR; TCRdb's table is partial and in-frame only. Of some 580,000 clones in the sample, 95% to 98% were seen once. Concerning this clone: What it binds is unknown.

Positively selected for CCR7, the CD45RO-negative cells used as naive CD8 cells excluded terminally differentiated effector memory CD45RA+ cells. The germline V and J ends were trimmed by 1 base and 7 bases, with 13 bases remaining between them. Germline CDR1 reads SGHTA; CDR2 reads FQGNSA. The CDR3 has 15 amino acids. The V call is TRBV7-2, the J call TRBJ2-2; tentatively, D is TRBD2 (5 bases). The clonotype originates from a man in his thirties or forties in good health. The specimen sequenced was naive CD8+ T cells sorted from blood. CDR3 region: CASSLGGSSSGELFF. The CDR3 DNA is TGTGCCAGCAGCTTAGGAGGGAGTAGTAGCGGGGAGCTGTTTTTT.